These 3 T cell receptor beta chains were all obtained from the same sample, sequenced in a study of Ad26.COV2.S vaccination and SARS-CoV-2 variants. Indicated treatment: 15 to 20 received Ad26.COV2.S at low or high dose, single or two shots; roughly five received placebo; per-sample allocation not given. Collection of samples fell on day 63 after the first vaccine or placebo injection. The method was immunoSEQ multiplex PCR; TCRdb's version includes in-frame clones alone and lacks a portion of them. The top ten hold over 1.5% of the sample, which has 410,000 or so clones, approximately 90% seen once. The sample here was peripheral blood, taken in a trial of Ad26.COV2.S vaccine versus placebo. These receptors were collected from a person aged 18-60 years who received the Ad26.COV2.S COVID-19 vaccine or a placebo.

The chain uses TRBV29-1 and TRBJ1-1; tentative D call: TRBD1 (6 bases). This CDR3 spans 15 amino acids. Germline CDR1 and CDR2: SQVTM and ANQGSEA. Trimming took 8 bases from V and 1 from J, leaving 20 bases between them. CDR3 amino acids: CSSQFGGLWNTEAFF. Here the CDR3 DNA reads TGCAGCTCCCAGTTTGGGGGGCTATGGAACACTGAAGCTTTCTTT.

J is TRBJ1-6 and V is TRBV5-1; unclear D gene. The CDR3 length is 17 residues. The V end was cut by 4 bases, the J end by 3 bases, with 17 bases between. Germline-derived CDR1 and CDR2 are SGHRS and YFSETQ. The CDR3 region has the DNA TGCGCCAGCAGCCCCATTTGGGAGGGTCTCTATAATTCACCCCTCCACTTT. Protein product: CASSPIWEGLYNSPLHF. Supplemented by reference TRBV5-1 and TRBJ1-6, the full variable domain reads KAGVTQTPRYLIKTRGQQVTLSCSPISGHRSVSWYQQTPGQGLQFLFEYFSETQRNKGNFPGRFSGRQFSNSRSEMNVSTLELGDSALYLCASSPIWEGLYNSPLHFGNGTRLTVT.

The rearrangement links TRBV27 to TRBJ2-6; D may match TRBD1 or TRBD2 (5 bases each). This CDR3 has 17 amino acids. V was trimmed by 6 bases and J by 0 bases, leaving 15 bases between them. Germline V lookup: CDR1 MNHEY, CDR2 SMNVEV (reference sequence). This CDR3 reads CASRTRDLSSGANVLTF. Written as DNA, the CDR3 is TGTGCCAGCAGGACCCGGGACCTAAGCTCTGGGGCCAACGTCCTGACTTTC.